One sample yielded the 3 T cell receptor beta chains listed below, sequenced in a study of T cells after somatic rescue of genetic block. Clones were read by immunoSEQ multiplex PCR, and TCRdb kept only the in-frame ones, dropping some. This sample has 9,500 to 14,000 clones; nearly 80% occur once, and the top ten carry just over 8%. What was sequenced was peripheral blood mononuclear cells (PBMCs). These receptors were obtained from a boy aged 10-17 years.

The chain recombines TRBV7-9 with TRBJ1-6, with D perhaps matching TRBD1 (5 bases). V was pared by 5 bases and J by 6 bases, with 14 bases between. In germline, CDR1 is SEHNR, CDR2 FQNEAQ (reference sequence). There are 15 residues in the CDR3. The CDR3, as DNA: TGTGCCAGCAGCCTTTTCACAGGACTTAATTCACCCCTCCACTTT. Translating gives CASSLFTGLNSPLHF.

The chain uses TRBV6-1 and TRBJ2-3; D gene ambiguous. V was trimmed by 3 bases and J by 4 bases, leaving 8 bases between them. The CDR3 length is 13 residues. Germline V gene lookup returns CDR1 MNHNS and CDR2 SASEGT. Written as DNA, the CDR3 is TGTGCCAGCAGTGAGGTCTTTCCAGATACGCAGTATTTT. Protein product: CASSEVFPDTQYF.

This clone was counted a single time. V and J are TRBV18 and TRBJ1-1; D is uncertain. V lost 5 bases and J lost 5, with 15 bases in between. The V gene's germline CDR1 is KGHSH and CDR2 LQKENI. This CDR3 is built from 14 residues. The CDR3 reads CASSTLNLGTEAFF. The CDR3 DNA reads TGTGCCAGCTCAACGTTAAACCTGGGAACTGAAGCTTTCTTT.